This note documents a single T cell receptor beta chain sequence. This clonotype was counted a few times. What antigen it recognizes has not been identified. Per-nucleotide qualities are absent, and no much larger clonotype sits a single base away. This specimen comes from a study of identical twins (dated by TCRdb to the mid-2010s). Broadly, across the study: To test whether fetal clonotypes persist, this study deep-sequenced TCR alpha and beta repertoires from monozygotic twins, from unrelated adults of various ages, and from cord blood. To rule out contamination, replicate twin experiments were performed at different times with different library preparation protocols.

Library preparation was by 5' RACE. The data were produced on an Illumina HiSeq 2000. Template switching added a universal primer binding site, and the final cDNA carried a unique molecular identifier that allowed TCR cDNA molecules to be counted accurately. Specific primers in the conserved constant-segment region were used to synthesize first-strand cDNA for the TCR alpha and beta chains. Each cDNA library was double barcoded, with a SMART-Mk sample barcode plus Illumina barcodes, to control for contamination. Two successive PCR steps introduced TruSeq adapter sequences along with Illumina sample barcodes. The TCR alpha and beta cDNA libraries were sequenced on the Illumina HiSeq platform using custom primers. On the authors' methods: MiGEC processed the raw reads to extract unique molecular identifiers, while MiXCR was used to determine the CDR3 positions. Recombination models were inferred per individual with the repgenHMM and IGoR tools using an EM algorithm. The tcR package in R was used for shared clonotype analysis, with sharing normalized by the product of cloneset sizes. To study raw recombination without the effects of thymic and clonal selection, out-of-frame nonproductive sequences were analyzed. The public reads were reanalyzed by TCRdb: fastp trimming at Q25, MiXCR alignment, in-frame beta chains only. Identical CDR3 protein sequences are pooled into one entry, listed with their most common genes and DNA. TCRdb's processing, not the authors', yielded these V and J calls. In this sample the table shows hundreds of thousands of distinct CDR3 sequences, 10% to 15% of which occur a single time. In total, the top ten clones hold around 1.6% of the sample.

Only healthy Caucasian donors were included. The twin cohort consisted of three pairs of female monozygotic twins, all aged about 18 to 29 years. RNA for TCR libraries was isolated from peripheral blood mononuclear cells. CDR1 is given as LGHNA and CDR2 as YNFKEQ, both from the germline V gene. Trimming leaves V shorter by 0 bases and J shorter by 5 bases, with the junction holding 8 bases beyond the gene matches. The CDR3 numbers 16 residues from cysteine through phenylalanine. Of all the DNA, just the CDR3 is kept, 48 bases in frame from base 1. Study-wide conclusions, independent of this receptor: In monozygotic twins, recombination models systematically underestimated out-of-frame TCR alpha sharing, but the models matched the sharing seen between unrelated individuals. Invariant T cells such as MAIT and iNKT could partly confound zero-insertion analyses, although diverse VJ usage argued against such confounding for most clonotypes. Abundant cord blood beta clonotypes had fewer insertions, young adult naive repertoires showed a similar but weaker trend, and memory repertoires showed no such trend. Because the same donors could not be followed over many years, the conclusions relied on cross-sectional statistical analysis. Compared with coincidental sharing between unrelated individuals, an excess of low generation-probability sequences was observed among out-of-frame TCR alpha sequences shared between twins. The excess sharing between twins in beta out-of-frame sequences was weaker because fewer shared sequences reduced the signal-to-noise ratio.

These data were likewise used in another study, on yellow fever vaccine responses in identical twins. Drawing on the second study: According to the authors, in identical twins the way T cells responded to vaccination appeared partly convergent and partly personalized. In identical twins, the study followed T cell clones that responded to the vaccine with precision.

Recombination linked TRBV4-2 to TRBJ2-5, with 8 middle bases fitting TRBD2. The sample was PBMCs. This sequence originates from a woman between 18 and 29 years old in good health. Here is the DNA: TGTGCCAGCAGCCAAGATTTTCGGGGGGGAGGGGAGACCCAGTACTTC. Its translation reads: CASSQDFRGGGETQYF.